This is a list of T cell receptor beta chains from one sample in a study of cytomegalovirus exposure and HLA in healthy donors. TCRdb keeps only in-frame clones here, not all; method: immunoSEQ multiplex PCR. The sample carries almost 200,000 clones, 80% to 90% recorded once. Material: PBMCs. The receptors here all came from a woman aged 30 to 39 in good health and CMV-seronegative. CDR3s include the opening cysteine and the closing phenylalanine or tryptophan. The order of the fields is J gene, clone size, D gene, CDR3 length, V gene, CDR3 protein, CDR3 DNA. The D gene is left open where the match is weak. Expanded clones get a size class; other rows say once, few or many, or leave the size out.

TRBJ2-2	NA	NA	14	TRBV6-1	CASKEASYTGELFF	TGTGCCAGCAAGGAGGCTAGCTACACCGGGGAGCTGTTTTTT
TRBJ1-2	NA	TRBD1	15	TRBV4-1	CASSQIDRQGYGYTF	TGCGCCAGCAGCCAAATCGACCGACAGGGGTATGGCTACACCTTC
TRBJ1-2	NA	NA	15	TRBV4-2	CASSQVGEGGHGYTF	TGTGCCAGCAGCCAGGTCGGAGAAGGAGGTCATGGCTACACCTTC
TRBJ1-5	few	NA	12	TRBV30	CAWSLTRLPQHF	TGTGCCTGGAGTCTTACTCGACTGCCCCAGCATTTT
TRBJ1-2	NA	NA	15	TRBV7-5	CVRSPVGQGRNGYTF	TGTGTCAGAAGCCCAGTGGGACAGGGGAGGAATGGCTACACCTTC
TRBJ2-7	NA	TRBD2	13	TRBV6-5	CASSLTSGYEQYF	TGTGCCAGCAGTTTGACTAGCGGCTACGAGCAGTACTTC
TRBJ2-3	once	TRBD2	15	TRBV9	CASSATTSGSYTQYF	TGTGCCAGCAGCGCAACGACTAGCGGGAGTTACACGCAGTATTTT
TRBJ2-7	few	NA	11	TRBV5-1	CASSLNYEQYF	TGCGCCAGCAGCCTAAACTACGAGCAGTACTTC
TRBJ1-2	NA	NA	14	TRBV19	CASIESDRLYGYTF	TGTGCCAGTATAGAATCCGACAGGCTCTATGGCTACACCTTC
TRBJ2-1	NA	NA	14	TRBV19	CASSIWDTDNEQFF	TGTGCCAGTAGTATCTGGGACACGGACAATGAGCAGTTCTTC
TRBJ1-6	few	NA	13	TRBV29-1	CSVGARAGGPLHF	TGCAGCGTCGGCGCCAGGGCAGGTGGACCCCTCCACTTT
TRBJ2-6	NA	NA	13	TRBV11-2	CASRRLGANVLTF	TGTGCCAGCAGGAGGCTTGGGGCCAACGTCCTGACTTTC
TRBJ2-1	NA	NA	14	TRBV29-1	CSVEAPGSLGEQFF	TGCAGCGTTGAAGCCCCCGGGTCCCTGGGTGAGCAGTTCTTC
TRBJ2-7	NA	NA	13	TRBV15	CAKNRAWRDEQYF	TGTGCCAAAAACAGGGCCTGGCGGGACGAGCAGTACTTC
TRBJ2-3	NA	TRBD2	14	TRBV6-1	CASSEPSGRDTQYF	TGTGCCAGCAGTGAACCTAGCGGGAGAGATACGCAGTATTTT
TRBJ2-1	NA	NA	13	TRBV6-5	CASSYGQGDEQFF	TGTGCCAGCAGTTACGGGCAGGGCGATGAGCAGTTCTTC
TRBJ2-1	few	NA	11	TRBV30	CAWSRGTEQFF	TGTGCCTGGAGTAGGGGTACTGAGCAGTTCTTC
TRBJ1-1	NA	TRBD1	16	TRBV2	CASRGQPRGGNTEAFF	TGTGCCAGCAGGGGACAGCCCCGGGGTGGGAACACTGAAGCTTTCTTT
TRBJ2-1	NA	NA	13	TRBV11-3	CASSSSWSYEQFF	TGTGCCAGCAGCTCCAGCTGGAGCTATGAGCAGTTCTTC
TRBJ2-1	NA	NA	15	TRBV5-1	CASSLVTGTFNEQFF	TGCGCCAGCAGCTTGGTGACTGGTACATTCAATGAGCAGTTCTTC
TRBJ2-3	NA	TRBD1	14	TRBV2	CASSLGQGPDTQYF	TGTGCCAGCAGCCTCGGACAGGGACCAGATACGCAGTATTTT
TRBJ1-6	NA	TRBD1	15	TRBV7-9	CASSLVGQGRSPLHF	TGTGCCAGCAGCTTAGTCGGACAGGGACGATCACCCCTCCACTTT
TRBJ1-4	NA	NA	15	TRBV7-9	CASSFLAPREEKLFF	TGTGCCAGCAGCTTTTTGGCACCGAGGGAAGAAAAACTGTTTTTT
TRBJ1-2	NA	TRBD1	16	TRBV19	CASSSGTENSNYGYTF	TGTGCCAGTAGTTCCGGGACAGAGAACTCTAACTATGGCTACACCTTC
TRBJ1-3	NA	TRBD1	16	TRBV5-1	CASSGGTGDSGNTIYF	TGCGCCAGCAGCGGGGGGACAGGGGACTCTGGAAACACCATATATTTT
TRBJ2-5	NA	NA	16	TRBV5-1	CASSLVAGEGRETQYF	TGCGCCAGCAGCTTGGTGGCAGGGGAAGGAAGGGAGACCCAGTACTTC
TRBJ2-1	NA	TRBD2	15	TRBV30	CAWSPLTSGRPEQFF	TGTGCCTGGAGTCCCCTGACTAGCGGGAGGCCTGAGCAGTTCTTC
TRBJ2-1	NA	NA	13	TRBV5-4	CASSYIGEPRKFF	TGTGCCAGCAGCTATATCGGGGAGCCTAGGAAGTTCTTC
TRBJ1-5	NA	NA	14	TRBV13	CASSFRGVNQPQHF	TGTGCCAGCAGCTTTCGGGGAGTTAACCAGCCCCAGCATTTT
TRBJ2-1	NA	NA	11	TRBV20-1	CSASYPNEQFF	TGCAGTGCTAGCTATCCTAATGAGCAGTTCTTC
TRBJ1-2	NA	TRBD1	13	TRBV5-1	CASGTGGGYGYTF	TGCGCCAGCGGGACAGGGGGTGGCTATGGCTACACCTTC
TRBJ2-1	NA	TRBD1	15	TRBV5-6	CASSFGGQASSEQFF	TGTGCCAGCAGCTTCGGGGGACAGGCATCTTCTGAGCAGTTCTTC
TRBJ2-2	many	TRBD2	17	TRBV11-2	CASSLMGAGGYTGELFF	TGTGCCAGCAGCTTAATGGGCGCGGGAGGGTACACCGGGGAGCTGTTTTTT
TRBJ2-3	NA	TRBD1	16	TRBV7-9	CASSVLPGQGTDTQYF	TGTGCCAGCAGCGTTCTTCCGGGACAGGGCACAGATACGCAGTATTTT
TRBJ2-5	NA	TRBD2	16	TRBV9	CASSALAGGFQETQYF	TGTGCCAGCAGCGCCTTAGCGGGGGGTTTCCAAGAGACCCAGTACTTC
TRBJ1-4	NA	NA	16	TRBV7-8	CASSLVSGETNEKLFF	TGTGCCAGCAGCTTAGTGTCAGGGGAAACTAATGAAAAACTGTTTTTT
TRBJ2-1	once	TRBD1	12	TRBV28	CASSPPGQGPFF	TGTGCCAGCAGTCCCCCGGGACAGGGCCCGTTCTTC
TRBJ2-7	NA	NA	13	TRBV6-5	CASSRPSPPEQYF	TGTGCCAGCAGCAGGCCTTCCCCCCCCGAGCAGTACTTC
TRBJ2-5	NA	TRBD1	16	TRBV5-1	CASSLRTGGEGETQYF	TGCGCCAGCAGCTTGCGGACAGGGGGCGAAGGAGAGACCCAGTACTTC
TRBJ2-1	NA	NA	13	TRBV7-2	CASSFGHGDEQFF	TGTGCCAGCAGCTTTGGACATGGGGATGAGCAGTTCTTC
TRBJ1-5	NA	NA	15	TRBV7-9	CASSLAGERGQPQHF	TGTGCCAGCAGCCTTGCGGGGGAACGGGGTCAGCCCCAGCATTTT
TRBJ1-4	NA	NA	14	TRBV6-1	CASSPGGDLEKLFF	TGTGCCAGCAGCCCCGGAGGGGATCTGGAAAAACTGTTTTTT
TRBJ1-1	once	TRBD1	14	TRBV30	CAWATGQGGSEAFF	TGTGCCTGGGCAACCGGACAGGGGGGTTCCGAAGCTTTCTTT
TRBJ1-5	NA	TRBD1	14	TRBV6-5	CASKRDSSNQPQHF	TGTGCCAGCAAACGGGACAGTAGCAATCAGCCCCAGCATTTT
TRBJ2-7	NA	TRBD1	16	TRBV5-1	CASSWDRQGPSYEQYF	TGCGCCAGCAGCTGGGACCGACAGGGCCCCTCCTACGAGCAGTACTTC
TRBJ2-5	once	TRBD1	13	TRBV6-5	CASRYRGQETQYF	TGTGCCAGCAGATACAGGGGCCAAGAGACCCAGTACTTC
TRBJ1-2	NA	NA	15	TRBV7-2	CASSSFQKSNYGYTF	TGTGCCAGCAGCTCATTTCAGAAATCTAACTATGGCTACACCTTC
TRBJ2-3	NA	NA	15	TRBV5-5	CASSSIREATDTQYF	TGTGCCAGCAGCTCCATCAGGGAGGCAACAGATACGCAGTATTTT
TRBJ2-2	NA	NA	14	TRBV18	CASSQSGDTGELFF	TGTGCCAGCTCCCAGTCAGGGGACACCGGGGAGCTGTTTTTT
TRBJ2-7	NA	TRBD2	17	TRBV6-1	CASSESWASGTTYEQYF	TGTGCCAGCAGTGAATCCTGGGCTAGCGGGACTACCTACGAGCAGTACTTC
TRBJ2-7	once	NA	14	TRBV6-5	CASSILQVPYEQYF	TGTGCCAGCAGTATCCTACAGGTCCCCTACGAGCAGTACTTC
TRBJ2-1	NA	NA	17	TRBV9	CASSVVGGTFSYNEQFF	TGTGCCAGCAGCGTAGTAGGCGGAACCTTCTCCTACAATGAGCAGTTCTTC
TRBJ1-1	NA	NA	15	TRBV19	CASSSQGTLNTEAFF	TGTGCCAGTAGTAGCCAGGGCACCTTGAACACTGAAGCTTTCTTT
TRBJ1-6	NA	TRBD1	14	TRBV27	CASSLQNRGSPLHF	TGTGCCAGCAGTTTACAAAACAGGGGGTCACCCCTCCACTTT
TRBJ2-2	NA	NA	15	TRBV27	CASSLFGEGTGELFF	TGTGCCAGCAGTTTATTCGGGGAAGGCACCGGGGAGCTGTTTTTT